A single sample gave rise to the 19 T cell receptor beta chains below, sequenced in a study of T cell repertoires in cytomegalovirus infection (dated by TCRdb to about 2019). The sequencing machine was an Illumina HiSeq 1500. The public reads were reanalyzed by TCRdb: fastp trimming at Q25, MiXCR alignment, in-frame beta chains only. Entries are consolidated by CDR3 protein sequence, retaining the most common genes and DNA. This sample comprises 150,000 to 200,000 distinct CDR3 sequences, 25% to 30% of them detected only once. Together, the top ten hold about 28% of the sample. What was sequenced was PBMCs. The receptor set was obtained from a human donor in good health (CMV status not recorded). Some clones in this sample may be carry-over from other donors' samples.

In its sample, this clonotype was seen a few times. The genes are TRBV3-1 and TRBJ2-5; D remains unclear. Germline loops: CDR1 LGHDT, CDR2 YNNKEL (reference sequence). This CDR3 is 15 amino acids long. The ends were cut back, 4 bases at V and 0 bases at J, with 12 bases in the middle. CDR3 in DNA: TGTGCCAGCAGCCTCCCGGTTGGTAACCAAGAGACCCAGTACTTC. Its translation is CASSLPVGNQETQYF.

The chain joins TRBV7-9 to TRBJ2-7; the D gene is possibly TRBD1 (6 bases). This CDR3 has 12 amino acids. V dropped 0 bases and J dropped 7 bases, with 7 bases sitting between them. Germline CDR1 is SEHNR and CDR2 is FQNEAQ (reference sequence). The CDR3 DNA follows: TGTGCCAGCAGCTTAGCGGGGGCAGAGCAGTACTTC. The encoded protein is CASSLAGAEQYF.

This chain joins TRBV4-3 and TRBJ2-7; 8 bases line up with TRBD1. CDR3 length: 15 amino acids. V lost 0 bases to trimming and J lost 3 bases; unmatched junction nucleotides: 4. The germline gives CDR1 LGHNA, CDR2 YSLEER. CDR3 loop: CASSQDWTGNYEQYF. CDR3 nucleotide sequence: TGCGCCAGCAGCCAAGATTGGACAGGGAACTACGAGCAGTACTTC.

The chain has TRBV19 and TRBJ2-1; TRBD2 agrees at 7 bases. Trimming at V came to 7 bases and at J to 1 base, leaving 10 bases not matched to a gene. Germline CDR1 LNHDA, CDR2 SQIVND (reference sequence). This CDR3 region has 16 residues. Written as DNA, the CDR3 is TGTGCCAGTACCCCCTTGGGGGGGTGGTCCTACAATGAGCAGTTCTTC. This sequence encodes CASTPLGGWSYNEQFF.

This clonotype was observed many times. This rearrangement joins TRBV7-2 to TRBJ1-2, with no clear D. This CDR3 region has 14 residues. Trimming took off 1 base at V and 1 base at J, with 7 bases between the two ends. Per germline, CDR1 SGHTA and CDR2 FQGNSA. CDR3 coding DNA: TGTGCCAGCAGCTTAGGGAGCTATAACTATGGCTACACCTTC. It codes for CASSLGSYNYGYTF.

This clonotype was counted a few times. The chain links TRBV28 to TRBJ1-1, with D possibly TRBD1 on 5 matching bases. This CDR3 has 14 amino acids. V lost 5 bases and J 4 bases, leaving 14 bases between the germline ends. CDR1 is MDHEN and CDR2 is SYDVKM in the germline V gene. The CDR3 DNA follows: TGTGCCAGCAGTCCCGGGGCAAAGGGCACTGAAGCTTTCTTT. Residues: CASSPGAKGTEAFF.

There are a few counts of this clonotype. This rearrangement joins TRBV12-3 or TRBV12-4 to TRBJ2-1; D gene uncertain. The V gene lost 6 bases and the J gene lost 8 bases, with 14 bases spanning the gap. This CDR3 has 13 residues. This CDR3 reads CASSHSWGDEQFF. Written as DNA, the CDR3 is TGTGCCAGCAGCCACTCATGGGGTGATGAGCAGTTCTTC.

This clonotype has just a few counts. J is TRBJ2-5 and V is TRBV2; 7 bases align to TRBD2. Germline CDR1 SNHLY, CDR2 FYNNEI. CDR3 length: 16 amino acids. With 6 bases clipped from V and 1 base from J, the junction kept 11 bases outside the gene matches. CDR3 region: CASSPRGGGLQETQYF. CDR3 nucleotide sequence: TGTGCCAGCAGCCCGAGGGGCGGGGGACTCCAAGAGACCCAGTACTTC.

At least ten counts were recorded for this clonotype. The rearrangement joins TRBV7-2 to TRBJ1-5; 9 bases match TRBD1. J lost 3 bases, V lost 5 bases, and 5 bases had no gene match. Germline CDR1 SGHTA, CDR2 FQGNSA. This CDR3 comprises 15 residues. For the CDR3, the DNA is TGTGCCAGCAGCGCCGGACAGGGGAACAATCAGCCCCAGCATTTT. It is translated as CASSAGQGNNQPQHF. Looking up the rest from reference TRBV7-2 and TRBJ1-5 gives the full variable domain: GAGVSQSPSNKVTEKGKDVELRCDPISGHTALYWYRQSLGQGLEFLIYFQGNSAPDKSGLPSDRFSAERTGGSVSTLTIQRTQQEDSAVYLCASSAGQGNNQPQHFGDGTRLSIL.

The chain recombines TRBV6-6 with TRBJ1-2; perhaps TRBD1 as D (6 bases). Trimming took off 5 bases at V and 4 bases at J, with 14 bases between the two ends. The CDR3 is 14 residues long. Germline CDR1 is MNHNY and CDR2 is SVGAGI (reference sequence). The CDR3 is CASSVNRESYGYTF. Here the CDR3 DNA reads TGTGCCAGCAGTGTGAACAGGGAAAGCTATGGCTACACCTTC.

In this sample, this clonotype turned up a few times. The V gene is TRBV4-2, the J gene TRBJ1-2; D unresolved. This CDR3 contains 14 residues. The germline V gene encodes CDR1 LGHNA and CDR2 YNFKEQ. V was trimmed by 4 bases and J by 4 bases, leaving 13 bases between them. The CDR3 nucleotides read TGTGCCAGCAGCCCTCGACTAGGGTCCTATGGCTACACCTTC. This gives the protein CASSPRLGSYGYTF.

This clonotype was detected many times. The chain combines TRBV7-2 with TRBJ2-5; D might be TRBD1 (5 bases). Germline V CDR1 and CDR2: SGHTA, FQGNSA. V shed 3 bases and J shed 3 bases, with 14 bases lying between them. The CDR3 consists of 15 residues. The CDR3 region is CASSFGFRVEETQYF. The CDR3 coding sequence is TGTGCCAGCAGCTTCGGATTCAGGGTAGAAGAGACCCAGTACTTC.

The chain has TRBV19 and TRBJ2-1, with 7 bases that match TRBD1. Germline V lookup: CDR1 LNHDA, CDR2 SQIVND (reference sequence). J was trimmed by 4 bases and V by 5 bases; bases with no gene match: 5. The CDR3 is 14 residues long. As DNA, the CDR3 is TGTGCCAGTAGTGTCCCGGGACAGTACAATGAGCAGTTCTTC. It codes for CASSVPGQYNEQFF.

This clonotype was counted a few times. This chain uses TRBV4-3 with TRBJ2-7, with D possibly called TRBD1 or TRBD2 (5 bases each). The V gene lost 4 bases and the J gene lost 5 bases, with 24 bases spanning the gap. This CDR3 region has 17 residues. CDR1 is LGHNA and CDR2 is YSLEER in the germline V gene. The CDR3 DNA is TGCGCCAGCAGCCCTGACGCCCAGGGTGGAGGTCGGAACGAGCAGTACTTC. Translation gives CASSPDAQGGGRNEQYF.

This clonotype was recorded a few times. This chain uses TRBV2 with TRBJ1-1; D is uncertain. CDR3 length: 12 residues. In germline, CDR1 is SNHLY, CDR2 FYNNEI. The V end lost 7 bases, the J end lost 1 base, and 7 bases lay between the germline ends. The CDR3 here is CASMRENTEAFF. The CDR3, as DNA: TGTGCCAGCATGCGGGAGAACACTGAAGCTTTCTTT.

In its sample, this clonotype was seen a few times. This chain uses TRBV7-9 with TRBJ2-3; D gene unclear. Trimming removed 1 base from V and 4 bases from J, with 9 bases in between. Germline V gives CDR1 SEHNR, CDR2 FQNEAQ (reference sequence). The CDR3 sequence is 14 residues long. The CDR3 sequence is CASSLEDTADTQYF. CDR3 DNA sequence: TGTGCCAGCAGCTTAGAAGACACAGCAGATACGCAGTATTTT.

The V call is TRBV20-1, the J call TRBJ1-5; D is unclear. Trimming left V 0 bases short and J 0 bases short, with 12 bases between. The CDR3 consists of 16 residues. CDR1 is DFQATT, CDR2 SNEGSKA, per germline (reference sequence). The DNA for the CDR3 is TGCAGTGCTAGAGATAGAGGAGCCTTTAGCAATCAGCCCCAGCATTTT. Amino acids: CSARDRGAFSNQPQHF.

The genes are TRBV6-1 and TRBJ2-1, with D uncertain. Looked up from germline, CDR1 is MNHNS and CDR2 is SASEGT. The CDR3 extends over 15 amino acids. The V end lost 5 bases, the J end lost 5 bases, and 16 bases lay between the germline ends. CDR3: CASSTDTGEHNEQFF. The CDR3 DNA follows: TGTGCCAGCAGTACCGACACCGGAGAACACAATGAGCAGTTCTTC.

The rearrangement joins TRBV19 to TRBJ2-1; D may correspond to TRBD1 or TRBD2 (5 bases each). The V and J ends lost 4 bases and 7 bases respectively, with 20 bases between them. The CDR3 sequence is 16 residues long. Germline CDR1 and CDR2: LNHDA and SQIVND (reference sequence). The chain's CDR3 is CASSNPGQPGGNEQFF. The CDR3 DNA is TGTGCCAGTAGTAACCCCGGGCAGCCTGGGGGAAATGAGCAGTTCTTC.